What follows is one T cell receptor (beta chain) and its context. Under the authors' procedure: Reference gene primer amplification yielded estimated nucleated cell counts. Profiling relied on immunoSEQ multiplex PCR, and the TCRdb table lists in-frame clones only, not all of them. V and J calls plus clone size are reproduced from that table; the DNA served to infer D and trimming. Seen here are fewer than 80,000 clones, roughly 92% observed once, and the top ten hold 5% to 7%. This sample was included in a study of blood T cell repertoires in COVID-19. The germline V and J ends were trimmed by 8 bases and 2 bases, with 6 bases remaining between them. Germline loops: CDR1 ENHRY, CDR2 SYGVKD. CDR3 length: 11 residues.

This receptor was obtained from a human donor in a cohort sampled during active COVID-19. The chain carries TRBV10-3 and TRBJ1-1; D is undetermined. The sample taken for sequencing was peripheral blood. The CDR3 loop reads CAIRENTEAFF. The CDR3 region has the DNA TGTGCCATCCGCGAAAACACTGAAGCTTTCTTT.